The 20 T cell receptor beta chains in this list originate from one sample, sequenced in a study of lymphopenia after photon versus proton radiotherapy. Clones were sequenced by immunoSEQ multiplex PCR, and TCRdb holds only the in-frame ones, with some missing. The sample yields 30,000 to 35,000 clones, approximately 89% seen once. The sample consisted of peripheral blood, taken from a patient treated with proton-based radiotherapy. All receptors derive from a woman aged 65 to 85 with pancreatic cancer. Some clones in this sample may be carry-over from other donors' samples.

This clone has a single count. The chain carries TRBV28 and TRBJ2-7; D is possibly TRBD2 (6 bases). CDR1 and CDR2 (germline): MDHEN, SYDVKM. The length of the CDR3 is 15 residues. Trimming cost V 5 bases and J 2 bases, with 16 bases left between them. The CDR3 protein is CASSPPRLGAYEQYF. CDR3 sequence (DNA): TGTGCCAGCAGTCCCCCCAGACTAGGCGCCTACGAGCAGTACTTC.

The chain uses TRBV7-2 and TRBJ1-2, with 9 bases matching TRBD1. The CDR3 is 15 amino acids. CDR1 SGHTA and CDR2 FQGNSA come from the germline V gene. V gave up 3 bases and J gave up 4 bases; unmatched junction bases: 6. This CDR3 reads CASSFTGGSGYGYTF. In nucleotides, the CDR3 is TGTGCCAGCAGCTTCACAGGGGGCTCGGGCTATGGCTACACCTTC.

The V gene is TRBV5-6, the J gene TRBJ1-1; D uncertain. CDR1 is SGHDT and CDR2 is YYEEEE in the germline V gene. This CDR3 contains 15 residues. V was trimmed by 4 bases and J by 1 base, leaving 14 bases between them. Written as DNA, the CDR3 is TGTGCCAGCAGCGCGGATCACCTGGGGAACACTGAAGCTTTCTTT. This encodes CASSADHLGNTEAFF.

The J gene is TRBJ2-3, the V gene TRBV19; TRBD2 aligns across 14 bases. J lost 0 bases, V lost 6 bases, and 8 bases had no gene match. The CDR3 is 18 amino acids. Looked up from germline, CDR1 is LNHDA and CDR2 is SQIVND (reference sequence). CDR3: CASSRLAGGGPSTDTQYF. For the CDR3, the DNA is TGTGCCAGTAGCCGACTAGCGGGAGGGGGTCCTAGCACAGATACGCAGTATTTT.

CDR3 sequence reads: CASSPRDRVNEAFF. As DNA, the CDR3 is TGTGCCAGCAGTCCCCGGGACAGGGTTAATGAAGCTTTCTTT. The chain carries TRBV6-5 and TRBJ1-1; TRBD1 agrees at 9 bases. Losses at the gene ends were 5 bases for V and 7 bases for J; bases not matched to a gene: 8. There are 14 residues in the CDR3. Germline CDR1 reads MNHEY; CDR2 reads SVGAGI.

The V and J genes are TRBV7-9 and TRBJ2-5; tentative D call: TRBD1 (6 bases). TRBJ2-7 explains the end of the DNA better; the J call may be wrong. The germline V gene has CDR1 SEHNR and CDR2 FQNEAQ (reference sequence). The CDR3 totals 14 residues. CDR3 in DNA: TGTGCCAGCAGCCTTTCCGACAGGACCTACGAGCAGTACTTC. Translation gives CASSLSDRTYEQYF.

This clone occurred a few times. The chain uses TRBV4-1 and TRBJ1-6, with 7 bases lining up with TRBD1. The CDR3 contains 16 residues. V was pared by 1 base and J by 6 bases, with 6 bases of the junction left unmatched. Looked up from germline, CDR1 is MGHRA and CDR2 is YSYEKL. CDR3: CASSQGTGQPNSPLHF. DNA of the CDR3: TGCGCCAGCAGCCAAGGGACGGGACAGCCTAATTCACCCCTCCACTTT.

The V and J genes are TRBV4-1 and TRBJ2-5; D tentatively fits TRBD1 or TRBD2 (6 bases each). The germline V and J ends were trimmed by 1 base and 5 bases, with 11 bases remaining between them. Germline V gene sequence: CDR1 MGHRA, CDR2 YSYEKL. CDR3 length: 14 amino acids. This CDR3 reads CASSQGGARETQYF. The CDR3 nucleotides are TGCGCCAGCAGCCAAGGGGGGGCACGCGAGACCCAGTACTTC.

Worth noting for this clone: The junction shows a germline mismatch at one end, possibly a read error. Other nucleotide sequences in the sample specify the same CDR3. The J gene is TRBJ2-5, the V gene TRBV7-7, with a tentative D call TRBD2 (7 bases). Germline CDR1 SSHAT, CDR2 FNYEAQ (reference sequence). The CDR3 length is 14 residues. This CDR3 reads CASSLGGAGETQYF. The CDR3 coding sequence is TGTGCTAGCAGCTTAGGGGGGGCGGGAGAGACCCAGTACTTC.

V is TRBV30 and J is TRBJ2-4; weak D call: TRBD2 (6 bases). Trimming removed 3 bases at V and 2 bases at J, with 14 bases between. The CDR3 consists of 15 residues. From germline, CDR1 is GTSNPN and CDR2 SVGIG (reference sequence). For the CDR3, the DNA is TGTGCCTGGAGCCCGATGGGACTCTCCAAAAACATTCAGTACTTC. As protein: CAWSPMGLSKNIQYF.

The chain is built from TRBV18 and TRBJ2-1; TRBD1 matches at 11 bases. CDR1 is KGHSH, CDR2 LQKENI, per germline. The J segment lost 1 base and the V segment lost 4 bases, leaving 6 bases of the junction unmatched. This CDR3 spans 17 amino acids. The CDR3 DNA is TGTGCCAGCTCACTAACCGGGACAGGGGGATCCTACAATGAGCAGTTCTTC. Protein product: CASSLTGTGGSYNEQFF.

DNA of the CDR3: TGTGCCAGCAGTGAAGCGGTCTCCTACGACACCGGGGAGCTGTTTTTT. It is translated as CASSEAVSYDTGELFF. This chain joins TRBV2 and TRBJ2-2; no definite D call. Germline V gene sequence: CDR1 SNHLY, CDR2 FYNNEI. V lost 0 bases and J 3 bases, leaving 11 bases between the germline ends. The CDR3 has 16 residues.

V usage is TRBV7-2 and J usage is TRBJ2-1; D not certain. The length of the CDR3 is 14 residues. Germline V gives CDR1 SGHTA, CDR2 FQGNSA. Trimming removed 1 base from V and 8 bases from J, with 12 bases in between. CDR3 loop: CASSLDGPLDEQFF. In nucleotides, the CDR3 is TGTGCCAGCAGCTTAGACGGACCCTTGGATGAGCAGTTCTTC.

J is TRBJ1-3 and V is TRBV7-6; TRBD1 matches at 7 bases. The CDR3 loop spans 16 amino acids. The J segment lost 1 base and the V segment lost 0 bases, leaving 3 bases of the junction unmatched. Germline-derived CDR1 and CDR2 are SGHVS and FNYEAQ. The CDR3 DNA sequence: TGTGCCAGCAGCTTAGCCCGGGACAGATCTGGAAACACCATATATTTT. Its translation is CASSLARDRSGNTIYF.

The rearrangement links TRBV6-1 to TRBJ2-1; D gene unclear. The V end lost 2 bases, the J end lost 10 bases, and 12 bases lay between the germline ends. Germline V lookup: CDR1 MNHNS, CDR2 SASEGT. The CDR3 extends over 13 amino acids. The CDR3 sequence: CASSESWAREQFF. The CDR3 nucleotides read TGTGCCAGCAGTGAATCTTGGGCCAGAGAGCAGTTCTTC.

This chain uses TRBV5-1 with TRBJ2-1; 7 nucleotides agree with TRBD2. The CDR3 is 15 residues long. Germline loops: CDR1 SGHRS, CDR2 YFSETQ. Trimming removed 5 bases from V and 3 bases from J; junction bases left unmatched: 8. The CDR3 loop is CASRPGLVIYNEQFF. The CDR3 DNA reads TGCGCCAGCAGGCCAGGACTAGTGATCTACAATGAGCAGTTCTTC.

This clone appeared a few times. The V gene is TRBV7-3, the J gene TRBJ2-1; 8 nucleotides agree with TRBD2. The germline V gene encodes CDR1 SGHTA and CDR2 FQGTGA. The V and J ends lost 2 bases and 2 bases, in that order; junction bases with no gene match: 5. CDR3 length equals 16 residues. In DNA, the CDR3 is TGTGCCAGCAGCTTATTCGCGGGAGGCACCTACAATGAGCAGTTCTTC. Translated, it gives CASSLFAGGTYNEQFF.

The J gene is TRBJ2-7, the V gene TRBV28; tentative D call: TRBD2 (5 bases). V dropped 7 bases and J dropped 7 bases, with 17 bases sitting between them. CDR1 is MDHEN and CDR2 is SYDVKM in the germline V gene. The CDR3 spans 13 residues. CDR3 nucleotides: TGTGCCAGCAACCCCCCGGGGTTTTTGGAGCAGTACTTC. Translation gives CASNPPGFLEQYF.

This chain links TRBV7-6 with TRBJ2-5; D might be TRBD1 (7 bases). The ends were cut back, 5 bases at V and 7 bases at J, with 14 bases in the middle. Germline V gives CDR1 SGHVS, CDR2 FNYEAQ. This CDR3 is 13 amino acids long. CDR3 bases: TGTGCCAGCAGCCAGGGGGAGGAGGGGACCCAGTACTTC. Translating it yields CASSQGEEGTQYF.

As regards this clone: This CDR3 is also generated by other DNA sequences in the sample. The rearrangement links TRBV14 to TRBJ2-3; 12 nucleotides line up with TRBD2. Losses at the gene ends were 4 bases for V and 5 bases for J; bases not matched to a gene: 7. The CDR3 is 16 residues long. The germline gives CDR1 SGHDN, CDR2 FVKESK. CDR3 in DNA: TGTGCCAGCAGCCGGAGACTAGCGGGAGAAGGAGATACGCAGTATTTT. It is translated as CASSRRLAGEGDTQYF.